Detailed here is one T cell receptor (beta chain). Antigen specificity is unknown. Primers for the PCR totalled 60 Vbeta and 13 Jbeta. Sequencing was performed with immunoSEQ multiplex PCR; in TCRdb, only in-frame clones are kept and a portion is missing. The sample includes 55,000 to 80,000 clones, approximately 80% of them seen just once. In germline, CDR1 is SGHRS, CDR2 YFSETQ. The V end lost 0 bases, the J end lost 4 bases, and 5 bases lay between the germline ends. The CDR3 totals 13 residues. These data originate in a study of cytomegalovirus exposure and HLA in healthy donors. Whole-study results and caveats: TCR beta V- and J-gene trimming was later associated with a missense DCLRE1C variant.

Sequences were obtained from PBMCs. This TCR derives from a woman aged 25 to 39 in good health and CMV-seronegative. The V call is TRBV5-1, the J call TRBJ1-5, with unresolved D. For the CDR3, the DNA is TGCGCCAGCAGCTTGGTCGGGAATCAGCCCCAGCATTTT. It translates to CASSLVGNQPQHF.